The present TCR beta chain was sequenced within a study of blood T cell repertoires in COVID-19 (TCRdb year 2020). Some background on the complete study: Samples from collaborators originated in the United States, Italy and Spain and spanned both the acute and convalescent phases of COVID-19. The material from the prospective study consisted of cDNA or gDNA derived from T cells, B-cell-depleted T cells, or PBMCs. Subjects who had been exposed to COVID-19, were actively infected with it, or had recovered from it provided the deeply sampled blood TCRbeta repertoires that made up the dataset. A freely available public database, intended as a resource for researchers studying the immune response to SARS-CoV-2, is where the repertoires were released. Samples were obtained from the ongoing ImmuneRACE study (first 160 participants) and from 1,254 subjects provided by 6 global collaborators. Nearly every sample came with metadata listing a de-identified subject ID, COVID-19 status, age in years and sex. Where available, HLA class I and class II types were taken from metadata supplied by the sample provider and were not determined by assay-based typing. Study-wide findings and limitations: How much clinical and demographic metadata was included differed by source and by participant, and the metadata was provided uncurated.

At one collaborating source in Seattle, patients were enrolled during active infection and were followed longitudinally through the course of disease. The collaborating institutions used their own protocols to collect whole blood in K2EDTA tubes. For TCRbeta analysis, collaborator samples were shipped as frozen whole blood, as isolated PBMCs, or as DNA extracted from either sample type. TCRbeta CDR3 regions were amplified from genomic DNA by means of the immunoSEQ Assay, a bias-controlled multiplex PCR. Per the original workflow: Within the assay, amplification of reference gene primers was used to estimate how many nucleated cells each sample contained. Sequence reads were collapsed and filtered to measure the absolute abundance of every unique TCRbeta CDR3 rearrangement. Productive Simpson clonality was computed per sample as the square root of Simpson's diversity index over productive rearrangements. Drawn from immuneACCESS, this table holds only the in-frame rearrangements with V and J called that TCRdb kept. Clones are partly lost; checked studies trace under half to an unresolved V gene and leave the rest unexplained. V, J and clone size reflect that table, while D and trimming were determined from the DNA. This sample is represented by about 160,000 clones; 87% of them were singletons. Clones ranked in the top ten supply about 9.4% of the sample.

Taken from the germline V gene, the CDR1 and CDR2 loops are SGHRS and YFSETQ. V is shortened by 2 bases, J by 6 bases, and the region joining them spans 18 bases. The CDR3 contains 15 residues, cysteine and phenylalanine counted. This entry keeps only the CDR3 DNA: 45 bases, framed from base 1. This clone showed up just once. There is no known antigen for this receptor. Per-base qualities were not stored, and no clone one base away is much larger. The sequenced material came from peripheral blood. The chain is encoded by TRBV5-1 joined to TRBJ2-7; 6 matching bases give a weak D call of TRBD1. This clonotype originated in a woman aged 70-85 years with COVID-19, enrolled during active disease. The CDR3 protein is CASSLGDIGPLEQYF. The bases are TGCGCCAGCAGCTTAGGGGACATCGGGCCTCTCGAGCAGTACTTC.